This T cell receptor beta chain was captured in a study of blood T cell repertoires in COVID-19. The overall study: Sample material is recorded as cDNA or gDNA derived from T cells, B-cell-depleted T cells, or PBMCs.

The CDR3 contains 15 residues. The ends were cut back, 5 bases at V and 4 bases at J, with 16 bases in the middle. Looked up from germline, CDR1 is SGHTA and CDR2 is FQGNSA. Authors' analysis steps: The authors estimated nucleated cell counts from reference gene primer amplification. The method was immunoSEQ multiplex PCR; TCRdb's version includes in-frame clones alone and lacks a portion of them. Clonal size and the V and J genes are those of that table, whereas D and trimming came from the DNA. This repertoire shows about 110,000 clones, 80% to 90% found once; its top ten account for approximately 4.2%.

The chain joins TRBV7-2 to TRBJ2-3; possible D gene TRBD2, 6 bases. The origin of this receptor is a woman aged 45-60 years with acute or convalescent COVID-19. The material sequenced was peripheral blood. As DNA, the CDR3 is TGTGCCAGCAGCCCACGGAGGGGCGCGCCAGATACGCAGTATTTT. Residues: CASSPRRGAPDTQYF.